Below are 4 T cell receptor beta chains sequenced from a single sample in a study of blood T cell repertoires in COVID-19. Generated by immunoSEQ multiplex PCR, the TCRdb table keeps only in-frame clones and is missing some. The table shows some 300,000 clones, with roughly nine tenths occurring only once. Sequenced: PBMCs or T cells enriched from blood (not recorded which). The receptors come from a woman in her twenties or thirties who had recovered from COVID-19.

This clone came up once. The chain employs TRBV5-1 and TRBJ1-2; 8 nucleotides match TRBD1. The CDR3 runs 15 residues. J gave up 1 base and V 4 bases, and 6 bases lay outside the gene matches. Germline CDR1 reads SGHRS; CDR2 reads YFSETQ. This CDR3 reads CASSGTGLFNYGYTF. The CDR3 DNA sequence: TGCGCCAGCAGCGGGACAGGTCTTTTTAACTATGGCTACACCTTC.

To note about this clone: An end of the junction does not agree with germline; a read error may underlie this. The V and J genes are TRBV12-3 or TRBV12-4 and TRBJ2-1; D unresolved. This CDR3 contains 12 residues. DNA for the CDR3: TGTGCCAGCAGTTTAGATTCGACAATTAGGCTCTTC. Its translation: CASSLDSTIRLF.

The rearrangement joins TRBV27 to TRBJ2-1; TRBD2 agrees at 7 bases. CDR1 is MNHEY, CDR2 SMNVEV, per germline (reference sequence). The J segment lost 3 bases and the V segment lost 4 bases, leaving 3 bases of the junction unmatched. The length of the CDR3 is 14 residues. The CDR3 loop reads CASSSGGSYNEQFF. DNA for the CDR3: TGTGCCAGCAGTTCGGGCGGGAGCTACAATGAGCAGTTCTTC.

The V and J genes are TRBV27 and TRBJ2-7, with 8 nucleotides matching TRBD1. V shed 6 bases and J 0 bases; nucleotides not matched to a gene: 4. The germline V gene encodes CDR1 MNHEY and CDR2 SMNVEV (reference sequence). CDR3 length: 14 residues. The DNA for the CDR3 is TGTGCCAGCAGCAGGACAGGGAGCTCCTACGAGCAGTACTTC. Amino acid sequence: CASSRTGSSYEQYF.